The clone carrying this TCR beta chain was seen only once. Both 60 Vbeta primers and 13 Jbeta primers went into the PCR. Here immunoSEQ multiplex PCR was the method, and the copy in TCRdb shows in-frame clones only, minus some. The table includes about 160,000 clones, roughly 79% detected once. The data stem from a study of cytomegalovirus exposure and HLA in healthy donors. With 0 bases clipped from V and 1 base from J, the junction kept 10 bases outside the gene matches. The CDR3 extends over 19 amino acids. CDR1 and CDR2 (germline): MGHRA, YSYEKL. This receptor was identified in a woman in her 50s in good health and CMV-seropositive. The chain joins TRBV4-1 to TRBJ2-3; TRBD2 aligns across 10 bases. Sequencing was carried out using PBMCs. CDR3 in amino acids: CASSQERLAGDVGTDTQYF. For the CDR3, the DNA is TGCGCCAGCAGCCAAGAGAGGCTAGCGGGAGACGTCGGCACAGATACGCAGTATTTT.